This T cell receptor (beta chain) was recovered during a study of CD8 T cells in ankylosing spondylitis. Concerning this clonotype itself: Its specificity is not known.

V lost 0 bases, J lost 9 bases, and 16 bases lay in between. Looked up from germline, CDR1 is SGHDT and CDR2 is YYEEEE. The CDR3 is 15 residues long. General study points: What seemed typical of ankylosing spondylitis blood was a TCR beta motif built from eight highly homologous variants. The study looked at matched synovial fluid samples from ankylosing spondylitis patients. Disease-linked clones were reported to be significantly enriched there. Those disease-linked clones were CD8+; they were also relatively rare in peripheral blood.

Quantitative 5'-RACE with molecular barcodes generated TCR beta libraries. TCRdb re-analysed the 5' RACE reads in MiXCR, keeping a single row per CDR3 protein. The sample includes about 350,000 distinct CDR3 sequences, 20% seen only once; the top ten take around 14%. Input material: blood, either unsorted or a sorted T cell fraction (not recorded which). This sequence was found in a male donor with ankylosing spondylitis or in good health (not recorded which). The gene calls are TRBV5-6 and TRBJ1-5; no firm D call. This chain's CDR3 is CASSLAALGSRPQHF. The DNA for the CDR3 is TGTGCCAGCAGCTTGGCAGCGTTGGGTTCGAGGCCCCAGCATTTT.